The rows below give T cell receptor beta chains drawn from one sample of a study of blood T cell repertoires in COVID-19. TCRdb's copy holds only in-frame clones and misses some; the assay was immunoSEQ multiplex PCR. Found here are about 120,000 clones, 90% of them singletons; the top ten hold 3.5% to 4%. The sequenced material came from peripheral blood. These receptors originate from a woman aged 55 to 70 with COVID-19, enrolled during active disease. Both conserved end residues are part of each CDR3. A D gene is named only where the DNA matches it firmly. Size tells how often a clone was seen (once, few, many) or the class of an expanded clone, and some rows leave it out.

CDR3aa: CASSSAGPNSGNTIYF
v_gene: TRBV7-2
j_gene: TRBJ1-3
d_gene: NA
abundance: NA

CDR3aa: CASSLVGTGFYNEQFF
v_gene: TRBV11-3
j_gene: TRBJ2-1
d_gene: TRBD1
abundance: NA

CDR3aa: CASSLGPGGTEAFF
v_gene: TRBV11-3
j_gene: TRBJ1-1
d_gene: NA
abundance: NA

CDR3aa: CASSTRYGTSGQETQYF
v_gene: TRBV13
j_gene: TRBJ2-5
d_gene: TRBD2
abundance: NA

CDR3aa: CASSQNRGHSYEQYF
v_gene: TRBV13
j_gene: TRBJ2-7
d_gene: TRBD1
abundance: once

CDR3aa: CAWSGTGGSKVNTEAFF
v_gene: TRBV30
j_gene: TRBJ1-1
d_gene: TRBD1
abundance: NA

CDR3aa: CASSSGVNSPLHF
v_gene: TRBV6-2/TRBV6-3
j_gene: TRBJ1-6
d_gene: NA
abundance: NA

CDR3aa: CASSPHLGLRARQLVEAFF
v_gene: TRBV6-2/TRBV6-3
j_gene: TRBJ1-1
d_gene: NA
abundance: NA

CDR3aa: CASSTQGFSGANVLTF
v_gene: TRBV2
j_gene: TRBJ2-6
d_gene: TRBD1
abundance: once

CDR3aa: CASRHEPQGGEQYF
v_gene: TRBV7-9
j_gene: TRBJ2-7
d_gene: NA
abundance: NA

CDR3aa: CASSWGGAGSTDTQYF
v_gene: TRBV7-2
j_gene: TRBJ2-3
d_gene: TRBD2
abundance: NA

CDR3aa: CASSLGGGAVDSTDTQYF
v_gene: TRBV5-4
j_gene: TRBJ2-3
d_gene: NA
abundance: NA

CDR3aa: CASSLGGGRVSYEQYF
v_gene: TRBV7-9
j_gene: TRBJ2-7
d_gene: TRBD1
abundance: once

CDR3aa: CSAQGEYF
v_gene: TRBV20-1
j_gene: TRBJ2-3
d_gene: TRBD1
abundance: NA

CDR3aa: CAWSPGNNQPQHF
v_gene: TRBV30
j_gene: TRBJ1-5
d_gene: NA
abundance: NA

CDR3aa: CASKGGLGNTIYF
v_gene: TRBV9
j_gene: TRBJ1-3
d_gene: NA
abundance: NA

CDR3aa: CASSLIWTSGDYNEQFF
v_gene: TRBV5-8
j_gene: TRBJ2-1
d_gene: TRBD2
abundance: NA

CDR3aa: CASSQGNGQAQHF
v_gene: TRBV3-1/TRBV3-2
j_gene: TRBJ1-5
d_gene: TRBD1
abundance: NA

CDR3aa: CASRDRGSSFSGANVLTF
v_gene: TRBV10-2
j_gene: TRBJ2-6
d_gene: NA
abundance: NA

CDR3aa: CASSQDPLTGNGYTF
v_gene: TRBV4-3
j_gene: TRBJ1-2
d_gene: NA
abundance: NA

CDR3aa: CASSEAGRRGSEAFF
v_gene: TRBV3-1/TRBV3-2
j_gene: TRBJ1-1
d_gene: NA
abundance: NA

CDR3aa: CASSWYGTGKGEQYF
v_gene: TRBV5-1
j_gene: TRBJ2-7
d_gene: TRBD1
abundance: NA

CDR3aa: CASSRPGQDEAFF
v_gene: TRBV3-1/TRBV3-2
j_gene: TRBJ1-1
d_gene: TRBD1
abundance: NA

CDR3aa: CASRGHSPQPQHF
v_gene: TRBV19
j_gene: TRBJ1-5
d_gene: NA
abundance: NA

CDR3aa: CASSSSHRGYGYTF
v_gene: TRBV27
j_gene: TRBJ1-2
d_gene: NA
abundance: NA

CDR3aa: CASTPGPISRSFF
v_gene: TRBV5-4
j_gene: TRBJ1-1
d_gene: NA
abundance: NA

CDR3aa: CASSYEAGGIGSEAFF
v_gene: TRBV6-5
j_gene: TRBJ1-1
d_gene: NA
abundance: NA

CDR3aa: CASSQDVGQGIYGYTF
v_gene: TRBV4-2
j_gene: TRBJ1-2
d_gene: TRBD1
abundance: NA

CDR3aa: CASSIVGKNTEAFF
v_gene: TRBV19
j_gene: TRBJ1-1
d_gene: NA
abundance: few

CDR3aa: CASSLVGLAGGRQETQYF
v_gene: TRBV5-1
j_gene: TRBJ2-5
d_gene: TRBD2
abundance: NA

CDR3aa: CASSISGTGFGYTF
v_gene: TRBV27
j_gene: TRBJ1-2
d_gene: TRBD1
abundance: NA

CDR3aa: CASSFARLGEQFF
v_gene: TRBV7-9
j_gene: TRBJ2-1
d_gene: NA
abundance: NA

CDR3aa: CASSPSGTGGNQPQHF
v_gene: TRBV5-1
j_gene: TRBJ1-5
d_gene: TRBD1
abundance: NA

CDR3aa: CASSPRTISGNTIYF
v_gene: TRBV18
j_gene: TRBJ1-3
d_gene: NA
abundance: NA

CDR3aa: CASGLGHTDTQYF
v_gene: TRBV6-5
j_gene: TRBJ2-3
d_gene: NA
abundance: NA

CDR3aa: CASSRWTGGYQNYGYTF
v_gene: TRBV4-1
j_gene: TRBJ1-2
d_gene: TRBD1
abundance: once

CDR3aa: CASSSRGSNQPQHF
v_gene: TRBV6-2/TRBV6-3
j_gene: TRBJ1-5
d_gene: NA
abundance: NA

CDR3aa: CASSPTGGAGEKLFF
v_gene: TRBV7-9
j_gene: TRBJ1-4
d_gene: TRBD1
abundance: NA

CDR3aa: CSVGRGTNTGELFF
v_gene: TRBV29-1
j_gene: TRBJ2-2
d_gene: NA
abundance: NA

CDR3aa: CASIWTGESYGYTF
v_gene: TRBV19
j_gene: TRBJ1-2
d_gene: TRBD1
abundance: NA

CDR3aa: CASSIGTGPGNTIYF
v_gene: TRBV19
j_gene: TRBJ1-3
d_gene: NA
abundance: once